This is a list of T cell receptor beta chains from one sample in a study of blood T cell repertoires in COVID-19. Method: immunoSEQ multiplex PCR; TCRdb's copy keeps in-frame clones and lacks some. Of 100,000 to 130,000 clones in the sample, about 87% were seen once. The sample comprised peripheral blood. Every receptor here comes from a man aged 50 or older with active or convalescent COVID-19. The CDR3 runs from the conserved cysteine through the conserved F or W. D genes are given only for firm matches. Clone size is shown for a subset of rows, as once, few, many or a class of expanded clone.

>TRBV27|TRBJ2-3|15|once|.
CASSARDPRADTQYF
TGTGCCAGCAGTGCGCGGGATCCTCGGGCAGATACGCAGTATTTT
>TRBV27|TRBJ2-3|14|.|.
CASSHRDFLDTQYF
TGTGCCAGCAGTCATAGGGACTTTCTTGATACGCAGTATTTT
>TRBV19|TRBJ2-5|16|once|TRBD2
CASSTGLAGGQETQYF
TGTGCCAGTAGTACGGGACTAGCGGGAGGCCAAGAGACCCAGTACTTC
>TRBV5-1|TRBJ2-5|15|.|TRBD2
CASSSGLAVQETQYF
TGCGCCAGCAGCTCCGGACTAGCGGTCCAAGAGACCCAGTACTTC
>TRBV12-3/TRBV12-4|TRBJ1-1|13|.|.
CASSLRGNTEAFF
TGTGCCAGCAGTTTACGGGGGAACACTGAAGCTTTCTTT
>TRBV6-7|TRBJ2-3|18|.|.
CASSPQGPTATSTDTQYF
TGTGCCAGCAGCCCACAGGGTCCGACAGCGACCAGCACAGATACGCAGTATTTT
>TRBV9|TRBJ1-1|13|.|TRBD1
CASSETGQGGPFF
TGTGCCAGCAGCGAGACAGGACAGGGGGGGCCTTTCTTT
>TRBV28|TRBJ2-7|14|.|.
CASRGMSGTYEQYF
TGTGCCAGCAGGGGGATGTCCGGGACCTACGAGCAGTACTTC
>TRBV4-1|TRBJ2-7|15|.|TRBD1
CASSQDSQGAYEQYF
TGCGCCAGCAGCCAAGACAGCCAGGGGGCCTACGAGCAGTACTTC
>TRBV6-5|TRBJ1-6|14|.|TRBD1
CASRQGQGNSPLHF
TGTGCCAGCAGGCAAGGACAGGGAAATTCACCCCTCCACTTT
>TRBV5-1|TRBJ2-1|16|.|TRBD1
CASSLSWDRGPGEQFF
TGCGCCAGCAGCTTGTCGTGGGACAGGGGACCGGGTGAGCAGTTCTTC
>TRBV15|TRBJ2-2|14|.|.
CATSRGGSAGELFF
TGTGCCACCAGCAGAGGGGGCTCGGCCGGGGAGCTGTTTTTT
>TRBV18|TRBJ2-6|16|.|.
CASSPSGGTGANVLTF
TGTGCCAGCTCACCTTCCGGCGGCACTGGGGCCAACGTCCTGACTTTC
>TRBV7-9|TRBJ2-7|14|few|TRBD1
CASSPGQSSYEQYF
TGTGCCAGCAGCCCGGGACAGAGCTCCTACGAGCAGTACTTC
>TRBV24-1|TRBJ2-3|17|.|TRBD2
CATSDPQLAGVTDTQYF
TGTGCCACCAGTGACCCGCAACTAGCGGGGGTCACAGATACGCAGTATTTT
>TRBV5-5|TRBJ1-5|14|.|TRBD1
CASRPGTGYQPQHF
TGTGCCAGCAGGCCCGGGACAGGGTATCAGCCCCAGCATTTT
>TRBV16|TRBJ1-1|14|once|.
CASSQRGIATEAFF
TGTGCCAGCAGCCAACGGGGGATCGCCACTGAAGCTTTCTTT
>TRBV2|TRBJ2-1|11|.|.
CASSARDEQFF
TGTGCCAGCAGCGCCAGGGATGAGCAGTTCTTC
>TRBV14|TRBJ2-3|16|.|.
CASSLQRIQGADTQYF
TGTGCCAGCAGCCTCCAAAGGATACAGGGCGCAGATACGCAGTATTTT
>TRBV6-5|TRBJ2-7|13|.|TRBD2
CASSHSGSEEQYF
TGTGCCAGCAGTCATAGCGGGAGCGAGGAGCAGTACTTC
>TRBV5-1|TRBJ2-1|13|.|.
CASSLITFNEQFF
TGCGCCAGCAGCTTGATAACTTTCAATGAGCAGTTCTTC
>TRBV4-1|TRBJ2-5|16|.|TRBD2
CASSLSGLAGVETQYF
TGCGCCAGCAGCCTTTCTGGGCTAGCGGGAGTGGAGACCCAGTACTTC
>TRBV18|TRBJ2-7|15|.|TRBD1
CASSYTGGGSYEQYF
TGTGCCAGCTCATATACAGGGGGAGGATCCTACGAGCAGTACTTC
>TRBV7-9|TRBJ1-1|14|.|.
CASSLGGLNTEAFF
TGTGCCAGCAGCTTAGGTGGCCTGAACACTGAAGCTTTCTTT
>TRBV6-2/TRBV6-3|TRBJ2-7|15|.|TRBD1
CASSYAPGGAYEQYF
TGTGCCAGCAGTTACGCTCCAGGGGGCGCCTACGAGCAGTACTTC
>TRBV5-4|TRBJ1-2|12|.|TRBD1
CASSWGQLGYTF
TGTGCCAGCAGCTGGGGACAGCTAGGCTACACCTTC